This paragraph reports one T cell receptor (beta chain). The sample belongs to a study of blood T cell repertoires in COVID-19. Methods used by the authors: Researchers report that nucleated cell counts were estimated from reference gene primer amplification. Assay used: immunoSEQ multiplex PCR; TCRdb lists only in-frame clones, some missing. V and J calls and clone size come straight from that table; D and trimming were deduced from the DNA. The profile shows around 99,000 clones, 60% to 85% of them singletons. Germline CDR1 is LGHDT and CDR2 is YNNKEL (reference sequence). The CDR3 extends over 15 amino acids. Germline trimming cut 5 bases from V and 8 bases from J; bases unmatched to any gene: 7.

The TCR comes from a man aged 45 to 65 who had recovered from COVID-19. This chain connects TRBV3-1 (or the pseudogene TRBV3-2) to TRBJ2-1; 12 nucleotides line up with TRBD2. The sequenced sample was peripheral blood. The CDR3 DNA reads TGTGCCAGCAGCGACGCTAGCGGGGGGGCGTATGAGCAGTTCTTC. Amino acids: CASSDASGGAYEQFF.